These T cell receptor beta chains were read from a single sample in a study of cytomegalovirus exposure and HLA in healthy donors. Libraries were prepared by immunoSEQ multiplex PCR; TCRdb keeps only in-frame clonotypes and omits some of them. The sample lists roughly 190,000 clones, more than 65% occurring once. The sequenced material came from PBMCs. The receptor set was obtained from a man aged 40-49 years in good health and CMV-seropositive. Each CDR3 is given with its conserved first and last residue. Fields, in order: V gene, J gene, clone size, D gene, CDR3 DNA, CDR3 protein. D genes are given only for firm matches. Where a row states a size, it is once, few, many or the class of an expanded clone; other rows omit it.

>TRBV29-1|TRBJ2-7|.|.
TGCAGCGTTGAGGATCAGGGCGAGCAGTACTTC
CSVEDQGEQYF
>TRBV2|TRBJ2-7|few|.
TGTGCCAGCAGCTTAACAGCCTACGAGCAGTACTTC
CASSLTAYEQYF
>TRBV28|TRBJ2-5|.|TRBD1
TGTGCCAGCAGCCAGGCGACAGGGAGTAAGGGTGGGGAGACCCAGTACTTC
CASSQATGSKGGETQYF
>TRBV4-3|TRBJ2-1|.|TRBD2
TGCGCCAGCAGCCTAGGGGCTAGCGGAGGTGAGCAGTTCTTC
CASSLGASGGEQFF
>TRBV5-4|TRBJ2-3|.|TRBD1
TGTGCCAGCAGCCTAGGACAGGGGCAAGGCACAGATACGCAGTATTTT
CASSLGQGQGTDTQYF
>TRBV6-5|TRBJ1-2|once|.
TGTGCCAGCACTCAAAGGAGGCGGATCTATGGCTACACCTTC
CASTQRRRIYGYTF
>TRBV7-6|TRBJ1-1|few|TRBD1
TGTGCCAGCTCGCCGGACAGGGGGCATATGGAGGCTTTCTTT
CASSPDRGHMEAFF
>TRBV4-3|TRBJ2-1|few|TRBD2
TGCGCCAGCAGCCAAGGGACTAGCGCAGGCAATGAGCAGTTCTTC
CASSQGTSAGNEQFF
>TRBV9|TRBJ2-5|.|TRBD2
TGTGCCAGCAGCCAAGGGACTAGCGGGGGGACCCAGTACTTC
CASSQGTSGGTQYF
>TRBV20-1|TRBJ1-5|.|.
TGCAGTGGATTCCGGTGGAGGCCCCAGCATTTT
CSGFRWRPQHF
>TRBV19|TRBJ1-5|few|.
TGTGCCAGTAGTAGTACAGGTAAACCGCATCAGCCCCAGCATTTT
CASSSTGKPHQPQHF
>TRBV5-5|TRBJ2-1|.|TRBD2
TGTGCCAGCAGCCCCCTCGGGGGGAACTCCTACAATGAGCAGTTCTTC
CASSPLGGNSYNEQFF
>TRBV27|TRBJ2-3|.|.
TGTGCCAGCAGTTTATCTCCACTGACTACTTATACGCAGTATTTT
CASSLSPLTTYTQYF
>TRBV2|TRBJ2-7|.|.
TGTGCCAGCGGCTTCGGGGCCTACGAGCAGTACTTC
CASGFGAYEQYF
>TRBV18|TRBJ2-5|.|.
TGTGCCAGCTCAACGACAGGCGGGGAGACCCAGTACTTC
CASSTTGGETQYF
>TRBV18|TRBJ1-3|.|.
TGTGCCAGCTCACCGGACGGGATTGGAAACACCATATATTTT
CASSPDGIGNTIYF
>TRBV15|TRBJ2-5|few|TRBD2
TGTGCCACCAGCAGGGGAGGGGAGACCCAGTACTTC
CATSRGGETQYF
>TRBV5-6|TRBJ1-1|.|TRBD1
TGTGCCAGCAGCTCGGGACAGTATCTCATGAACACTGAAGCTTTCTTT
CASSSGQYLMNTEAFF
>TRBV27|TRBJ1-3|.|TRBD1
TGTGCCAGCAGTTTAACAGGGGCAGGAAACACCATATATTTT
CASSLTGAGNTIYF
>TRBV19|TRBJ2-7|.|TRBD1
TGTGCCAGTAGTCAGACAGGGCGCTACGAGCAGTACTTC
CASSQTGRYEQYF
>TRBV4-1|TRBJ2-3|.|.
TGCGCCAGCAGCCGGGGGGATAGGGGCACAGATACGCAGTATTTT
CASSRGDRGTDTQYF
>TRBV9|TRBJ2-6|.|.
TGTGCCAGCGCCGGGTTATCTCTTGGGGCCAACGTCCTGACTTTC
CASAGLSLGANVLTF
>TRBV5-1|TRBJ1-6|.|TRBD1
TGCGCCAGCTCCCGGACAGGGGACAATTCACCCCTCCACTTT
CASSRTGDNSPLHF
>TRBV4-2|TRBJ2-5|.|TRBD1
TGTGCCAGCAGCCAAGGGTCCCTGGACAGGAAAGAGACCCAGTACTTC
CASSQGSLDRKETQYF
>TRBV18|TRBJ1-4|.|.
TGTGCCAGCTCTTCTCAGGGGAATACTTATGAAAAACTGTTTTTT
CASSSQGNTYEKLFF
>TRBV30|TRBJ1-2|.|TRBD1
TGTGCCTGGAGTGTGGGACAGGGTGGGTATGGCTACACCTTC
CAWSVGQGGYGYTF
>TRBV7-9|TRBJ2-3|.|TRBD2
TGTGCCAGCAGCCAAGATCAACTAGCGAACACAGATACGCAGTATTTT
CASSQDQLANTDTQYF
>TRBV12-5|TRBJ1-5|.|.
TGTGCTAGTGGTTTGGCCCCTTTAAGTCTAGAGGTCGGGCCCCAGCATTTT
CASGLAPLSLEVGPQHF
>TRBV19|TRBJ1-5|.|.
TGTGCCAGTAGCCAGCCCGGGAGAACAGGTGGTTATCAGCCCCAGCATTTT
CASSQPGRTGGYQPQHF
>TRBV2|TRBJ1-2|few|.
TGTGCCAGCAGTGTGCAGGGTACAGGGGGCTACACCTTC
CASSVQGTGGYTF
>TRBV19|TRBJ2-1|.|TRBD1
TGTGCCAGTAGGGGGGGGGACAGGGTTTCGGTTGAGCAGTTCTTC
CASRGGDRVSVEQFF
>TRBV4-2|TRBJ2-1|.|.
TGTGCCAGCAGCCAGGGGACTTGGGAGCAGTTCTTC
CASSQGTWEQFF
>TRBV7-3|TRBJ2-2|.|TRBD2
TGTGCCAGCAGCCCAAGGGGGACTAGCGGGAGGCGCACCGGGGAGCTGTTTTTT
CASSPRGTSGRRTGELFF
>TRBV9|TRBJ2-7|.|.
TGTGCCAGCAGCGCTGGGATCGGACTACCTTACGAGCAGTACTTC
CASSAGIGLPYEQYF
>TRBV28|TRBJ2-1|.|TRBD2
TGTGCCAGCAGTTTATTAGGAGGGACTAGCCCCAATGAGCAGTTCTTC
CASSLLGGTSPNEQFF
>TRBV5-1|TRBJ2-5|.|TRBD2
TGCGCCAGCAGCTTAAGCGGGAGCGTCCAAGAGACCCAGTACTTC
CASSLSGSVQETQYF
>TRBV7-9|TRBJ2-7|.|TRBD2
TGTGCCAGCAGCCCCCGGGGAGGGAACGAGCAGTACTTC
CASSPRGGNEQYF
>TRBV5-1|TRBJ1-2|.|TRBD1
TGCGCCAGCAGCCTAGGGACAGAATCTAACTATGGCTACACCTTC
CASSLGTESNYGYTF
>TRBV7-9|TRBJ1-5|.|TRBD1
TGTGCCAGCAGCTTAACAGGGGAGGGCAATCAGCCCCAGCATTTT
CASSLTGEGNQPQHF
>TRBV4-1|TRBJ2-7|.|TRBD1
TGCGCCAGCAGCTCCCACCCGGGACAGGATGCCTACGAGCAGTACTTC
CASSSHPGQDAYEQYF
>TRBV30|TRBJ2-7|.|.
TGTTTCTTCAACCAAAAGAGGGCATACGAGCAGTACTTC
CFFNQKRAYEQYF
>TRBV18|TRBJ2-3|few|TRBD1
TGTGCCAGCTCACCGACAGGGGGCCCCACAGATACGCAGTATTTT
CASSPTGGPTDTQYF
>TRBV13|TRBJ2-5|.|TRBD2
TGTGCCAGCAGCTTAGACCCGGGGGGGCCACGAGAGACCCAGTACTTC
CASSLDPGGPRETQYF
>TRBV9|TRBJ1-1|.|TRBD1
TGTGCCAGCAGCGTAGCGCCAACAGGGGGCAGTACTGAAGCTTTCTTT
CASSVAPTGGSTEAFF
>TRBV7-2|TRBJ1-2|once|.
TGTGCCAGCAGCTTAGAGGAGTCCTCCCCGTGGGGCTACACCTTC
CASSLEESSPWGYTF
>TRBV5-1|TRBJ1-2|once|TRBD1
TGCGCCAGCAGCGAAAGACAGGGGGCGAGGTATGGCTACACCTTC
CASSERQGARYGYTF
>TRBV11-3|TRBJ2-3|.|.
TGTGCCAGCAGCTTCGACTTGAGCACAGATACGCAGTATTTT
CASSFDLSTDTQYF
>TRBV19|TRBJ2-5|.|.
TGTGCCAGTAGGAGCACAGGGACCGGGAGGGAGACCCAGTACTTC
CASRSTGTGRETQYF
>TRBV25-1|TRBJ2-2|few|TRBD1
TGTGCCAGCAGAGACAGGGGGTCAGGCACCGGGGAGCTGTTTTTT
CASRDRGSGTGELFF
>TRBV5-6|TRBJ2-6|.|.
TGTGCCAGCAGAAGCCCATTTGGGAGTGGGGCCAACGTCCTGACTTTC
CASRSPFGSGANVLTF
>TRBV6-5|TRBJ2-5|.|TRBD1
TGTGCCAGCAGCCCTCCGGGACAGGGCGGGGAGACCCAGTACTTC
CASSPPGQGGETQYF
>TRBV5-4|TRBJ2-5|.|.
TGTGCCAGCAGCGCGGGTGGGGGCACCATAGAAGAGACCCAGTACTTC
CASSAGGGTIEETQYF
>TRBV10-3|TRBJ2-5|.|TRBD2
TGTGCCATCAGTGAGCTGGGGGCTAGCGGGAGGGGCGGGGAGACCCAGTACTTC
CAISELGASGRGGETQYF
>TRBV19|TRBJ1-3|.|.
TGTGCCAGTAGTTCAGGGGATGGAAACACCATATATTTT
CASSSGDGNTIYF
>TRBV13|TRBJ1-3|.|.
TGTGCCAGCAGCTTATTACTCGGAAACACCATATATTTT
CASSLLLGNTIYF
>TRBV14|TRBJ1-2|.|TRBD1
TGTGCCAGCAGCCCCCGGGACAGACCCTATGGCTACACCTTC
CASSPRDRPYGYTF
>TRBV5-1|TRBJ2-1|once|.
TGCGCCAGCAGCTTGGCCGGCGGGGACTACAATGAGCAGTTCTTC
CASSLAGGDYNEQFF
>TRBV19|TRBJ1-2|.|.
TGTGCCAGTGGACAATCGGCTGGCTACACCTTC
CASGQSAGYTF
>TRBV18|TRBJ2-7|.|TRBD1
TGTGCCAGCTCTCCTGGGACAGGGGGCTACGAGCAGTACTTC
CASSPGTGGYEQYF
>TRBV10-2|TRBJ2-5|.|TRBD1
TGCGCCAGGGTCACAGGGGGCCCACAAGAGACCCAGTACTTC
CARVTGGPQETQYF